This T cell receptor beta chain was identified in a study of cytomegalovirus exposure and HLA in healthy donors. Regarding the study as a whole: The classifier was said to identify cytomegalovirus status with high specificity and sensitivity. Many donors shared some public TCRs, even though most TCR sequences were rare. In vitro checks showed that a few CMV-associated chains really do target CMV antigens.

Sequencing was performed with immunoSEQ multiplex PCR; in TCRdb, only in-frame clones are kept and a portion is missing. The sample has tens of thousands of clones, approximately 93% seen once; the top ten hold roughly 5.2%. The CDR3 spans 14 residues. V lost 5 bases, J lost 1 base, and 8 bases lay in between. Per the germline V gene, CDR1 is MDHEN and CDR2 is SYDVKM. As regards this clone: No antigen is known for it.

The origin of this receptor is a woman aged 18-35 years in good health and CMV-seronegative. V usage is TRBV28 and J usage is TRBJ2-2; weak D call: TRBD1 (6 bases). Sequenced: PBMCs. CDR3 bases: TGTGCCAGCAGTGCAGGGGAGAACACCGGGGAGCTGTTTTTT. It is translated as CASSAGENTGELFF.